What follows describes a single T cell receptor (beta chain). Its antigen remains unknown. Sorted subsets were amplified in replicate PCRs using 150 to 250 ng DNA, roughly 30,000 T cell genomes. The data were produced by immunoSEQ multiplex PCR, yet TCRdb's version contains in-frame clones alone and is incomplete. The sample consists of under 2,000,000 clones, about 95% of them appearing once. This sample is drawn from a study of shared clonotypes between healthy human individuals. Across the whole study: Donors had three CD4 naive, three CD4 memory, two CD8 naive and one CD8 memory plate apiece. Findings of the study overall: Naive CD4 clonotype sharing across several donors was 4% to 5.5%.

CD45RO-negative cells were positively selected for CCR7, leaving out terminally differentiated effector memory CD45RA+ cells. V was shortened by 0 bases and J by 4 bases, with 16 bases between the two germline ends. Per the germline V gene, CDR1 is SGHRS and CDR2 is YFSETQ. This CDR3 has 16 residues. Sequencing used naive CD8+ T cells sorted from blood. The chain has TRBV5-1 and TRBJ1-1; a possible D gene is TRBD1 (6 bases). The TCR comes from a man aged 18 to 30 in good health. This chain's CDR3 is CASSLARGGRSTEAFF. The CDR3 nucleotides are TGCGCCAGCAGCTTGGCACGAGGGGGGCGGAGCACTGAAGCTTTCTTT.